This T cell receptor beta chain derives from a study of cytomegalovirus exposure and HLA in healthy donors. Whole-study findings and limits: For cytomegalovirus status, the classifier reportedly gave diagnoses with high specificity and sensitivity. Later analysis associated a missense DCLRE1C variant with TCR beta V- and J-gene trimming.

PCR used 60 Vbeta primers and 13 Jbeta primers. Study processing details: Later analysis identified 88 million or so unique TCR beta chains, about 10 million shared. The method was immunoSEQ multiplex PCR; TCRdb's version includes in-frame clones alone and lacks a portion of them. V and J calls and clone size follow that table, whereas D and trimming were derived from the DNA. The sample has some 110,000 clones, more than 60% seen once; the top ten hold roughly 8.6%. As regards this clone: The antigen is undetermined.

The sample comprised PBMCs. This TCR came from a woman between 35 and 50 years old in good health and CMV-seropositive.

CDR3 amino acids: CASSPGTSQPQHF. CDR3 nucleotides: TGTGCCAGCAGCCCCGGGACATCTCAGCCCCAGCATTTT. This chain links TRBV11-2 with TRBJ1-5, with a possible D match to TRBD1 (6 bases). With 5 bases removed from V and 6 bases from J, the gap between germline ends came to 11 bases. The CDR3 sequence is 13 residues long. Germline CDR1 reads SGHAT; CDR2 reads FQNNGV.